The 19 T cell receptor beta chains presented below share a single source sample, sequenced in a study of blood T cell repertoires in COVID-19. Measured with immunoSEQ multiplex PCR; TCRdb has only the in-frame clones, and not every one. The sample lists some 120,000 clones, about nine tenths seen once, with roughly 4.8% in the top ten. What was sequenced was peripheral blood. All receptors come from a man in his 60s with COVID-19, enrolled during active disease.

This chain connects TRBV4-3 to TRBJ2-5; the D gene is possibly TRBD2 (9 bases). Germline values: CDR1 LGHNA, CDR2 YSLEER. Trimming stripped 4 bases from V and 5 bases from J, with 20 bases between. The CDR3 consists of 16 residues. The CDR3 region is CASSLSDRAGGETQYF. The CDR3 bases are TGCGCCAGCAGCCTATCGGACAGGGCGGGAGGGGAGACCCAGTACTTC.

The chain is built from TRBV30 and TRBJ2-3; TRBD2 matches at 14 bases. Germline lookup yields CDR1 GTSNPN and CDR2 SVGIG (reference sequence). This CDR3 has 18 residues. V lost 4 bases, J lost 5 bases, and 14 bases stayed unmatched. The CDR3 sequence: CAWTLKGLAGGTGDTQYF. The CDR3 region has the DNA TGTGCCTGGACCCTAAAAGGACTAGCGGGAGGTACAGGAGATACGCAGTATTTT.

This clone has a single count. This chain joins TRBV4-3 and TRBJ1-5; D is unclear. The CDR3 has 14 residues. CDR1 LGHNA and CDR2 YSLEER come from the germline V gene. V was cut by 1 base and J by 9 bases, with 13 bases left in between. The CDR3 DNA reads as TGCGCCAGCAGCCAAGGGACTCGAAGTGGGCCCCAGCATTTT. It encodes CASSQGTRSGPQHF.

This sequence joins TRBV2 and TRBJ2-7; D remains ambiguous. V was shortened by 8 bases and J by 3 bases, with 11 bases between the two germline ends. The germline CDR1 and CDR2 sequences are SNHLY and FYNNEI. This CDR3 is built from 12 residues. CDR3 region: CASSHRNYEQYF. The DNA for the CDR3 is TGTGCCAGCTCACATCGTAACTACGAGCAGTACTTC.

The chain has TRBV29-1 and TRBJ1-1; TRBD1 matches at 12 bases. Germline trimming cut 6 bases from V and 0 bases from J; bases unmatched to any gene: 5. Per germline, CDR1 SQVTM and CDR2 ANQGSEA. This CDR3 spans 15 amino acids. The CDR3 loop reads CSVLRDRGLNTEAFF. In DNA form, the CDR3 reads TGCAGCGTCCTCCGGGACAGGGGGCTGAACACTGAAGCTTTCTTT.

This chain links TRBV9 with TRBJ1-1, with D unresolved. The CDR3 sequence is 13 residues long. V was trimmed by 7 bases and J by 1 base, leaving 11 bases between them. Germline V CDR1 and CDR2: SGDLS, YYNGEE. In DNA form, the CDR3 reads TGTGCCAGCTCGAAGGGAGGGAACACTGAAGCTTTCTTT. It is translated as CASSKGGNTEAFF.

The chain uses TRBV24-1 and TRBJ1-2, with D possibly matching TRBD1 (5 bases). The CDR3 consists of 12 residues. With 5 bases removed from V and 7 bases from J, the gap between germline ends came to 10 bases. Germline-derived CDR1 and CDR2 are KGHDR and SFDVKD. The DNA of the CDR3 is TGTGCCACCAGTGCTTCAGGGTTTGGCTACACCTTC. Encoded protein: CATSASGFGYTF.

The V and J genes are TRBV5-1 and TRBJ2-2; D gene uncertain. Germline assignment: CDR1 SGHRS and CDR2 YFSETQ. The length of the CDR3 is 15 residues. The germline V and J ends were trimmed by 0 bases and 0 bases, with 6 bases remaining between them. The DNA for the CDR3 is TGCGCCAGCAGCTTGGCTCTTGCGAACACCGGGGAGCTGTTTTTT. Translating it yields CASSLALANTGELFF.

The chain employs TRBV27 and TRBJ1-4; TRBD1 matches at 7 bases. The CDR3 has 17 residues. In germline, CDR1 is MNHEY, CDR2 SMNVEV (reference sequence). V gave up 8 bases and J gave up 1 base; unmatched junction bases: 13. CDR3 sequence: CASGGTVFLGTNEKLFF. The CDR3 nucleotides are TGTGCCAGCGGGGGGACAGTCTTCCTGGGAACTAATGAAAAACTGTTTTTT.

The V and J genes are TRBV14 and TRBJ1-2; D perhaps matches TRBD1 (5 bases). Germline V CDR1 and CDR2: SGHDN, FVKESK. V shed 2 bases and J shed 13 bases, with 17 bases lying between them. The CDR3 spans 13 residues. The CDR3 here is CASSQPGLRSSTF. CDR3 in DNA: TGTGCCAGCAGCCAACCGGGACTCAGGAGTAGCACCTTC.

The rearrangement links TRBV6-1 to TRBJ1-5; TRBD1 might be the D (5 bases). Germline V CDR1 and CDR2: MNHNS, SASEGT. The V gene lost 3 bases and the J gene lost 3 bases, with 6 bases spanning the gap. The CDR3 is made up of 13 amino acids. The CDR3 coding sequence is TGTGCCAGCAGTGACAGGGACAATCAGCCCCAGCATTTT. Amino acid sequence: CASSDRDNQPQHF.

Written as DNA, the CDR3 is TGTGCCAGCAAACCCGACAGGGGGCTTGGAAAACTGTTTTTT. As protein: CASKPDRGLGKLFF. This rearrangement joins TRBV6-5 to TRBJ1-4, with 10 bases fitting TRBD1. The CDR3 extends over 14 amino acids. V shed 7 bases and J 10 bases; nucleotides not matched to a gene: 9. The germline V gene has CDR1 MNHEY and CDR2 SVGAGI.

The chain carries TRBV27 and TRBJ2-7, with 12 bases fitting TRBD2. This CDR3 is 17 amino acids long. CDR1 and CDR2 from the germline V gene are MNHEY and SMNVEV (reference sequence). Losses at the gene ends were 6 bases for V and 3 bases for J; bases not matched to a gene: 12. The CDR3: CASRSASGRAFVYEQYF. The CDR3 bases are TGTGCCAGCAGATCCGCTAGCGGGAGGGCCTTCGTCTACGAGCAGTACTTC.

This clone was detected only a few times. This chain connects TRBV19 to TRBJ2-1; 12 bases align to TRBD2. Unmatched junction bases numbered 15, after V lost 1 base and J lost 8 bases. In germline, CDR1 is LNHDA, CDR2 SQIVND (reference sequence). CDR3 length: 19 residues. The CDR3, as DNA: TGTGCCAGTAGTATAGGCCTAGCGGGAGGGTCCAATCCTGGGGATGAGCAGTTCTTC. It encodes CASSIGLAGGSNPGDEQFF.

The chain employs TRBV4-1 and TRBJ2-7; D call uncertain. CDR3 length equals 15 residues. Germline CDR1 MGHRA, CDR2 YSYEKL. Trimming shortened V by 0 bases and J by 5 bases, and 14 bases separated the two germline ends. CDR3 protein: CASSQDGRPRNEQYF. The DNA for the CDR3 is TGCGCCAGCAGCCAAGACGGTCGGCCTAGGAACGAGCAGTACTTC.

The chain recombines TRBV24-1 with TRBJ1-5; 8 positions match TRBD1. The CDR3 extends over 16 amino acids. V lost 9 bases, J lost 9 bases, and 18 bases stayed unmatched. CDR1 is KGHDR, CDR2 SFDVKD, per germline. The DNA for the CDR3 is TGTGCCACCTTAAAAGAATCGGGACAGGACGTTTGGCCCCAGCATTTT. It is translated as CATLKESGQDVWPQHF.

Only one count was recorded for this clone. The chain recombines TRBV29-1 with TRBJ1-4; 8 bases fit TRBD1. Germline loops: CDR1 SQVTM, CDR2 ANQGSEA. Trimming at V came to 5 bases and at J to 0 bases, leaving 2 bases not matched to a gene. The CDR3 is 14 residues long. In DNA, the CDR3 is TGCAGCGTTTTGACAGGGGCAACTAATGAAAAACTGTTTTTT. Its translation: CSVLTGATNEKLFF.

The rearrangement links TRBV19 to TRBJ2-7; possible D gene TRBD1, 5 bases. The CDR3 runs 12 residues. From germline, CDR1 is LNHDA and CDR2 SQIVND (reference sequence). V was pared by 10 bases and J by 1 base, with 11 bases between. The CDR3 bases are TGTGCCACGCTTGACAGTTCCTACGAGCAGTACTTC. It encodes CATLDSSYEQYF.

The rearrangement links TRBV19 to TRBJ2-1; 7 positions agree with TRBD2. This CDR3 is 15 amino acids long. CDR1 and CDR2 (germline): LNHDA, SQIVND (reference sequence). V dropped 9 bases and J dropped 0; count of bases not matched to a gene: 8. The CDR3 protein is CARGGPSDSYNEQFF. CDR3 nucleotides: TGTGCCAGGGGAGGGCCTAGCGACTCCTACAATGAGCAGTTCTTC.